At least ten counts were recorded for the clone carrying this T cell receptor beta chain. No antigen is known for it. These data originate in a study of T cells in Graves' hyperthyroidism and ophthalmopathy. Study-wide results and caveats: Researchers found most expanded thyroid clonotypes above 0.001 in blood as well.

This CDR3 is 18 amino acids long. Germline loops: CDR1 SGHTA, CDR2 FQGNSA. V was clipped by 1 base and J by 4 bases; unmatched bases: 9. Diagnostic assessment was based on clinical symptoms, serum thyroxine and TRAb, thyroid ultrasound and orbital computed tomography. Amplified regions were TCR beta CDR3 sequences from RNA transcripts. During a first-round RT-PCR of the TCR CDR3, the HTBI primer set was used. TCRdb processed the multiplex PCR reads anew with MiXCR; each CDR3 protein has one entry. The sample has about 160,000 distinct CDR3 sequences, 9.4% seen once. Sequencing was carried out using blood. The TCR originated in a young woman with Graves' hyperthyroidism that later progressed to Graves' ophthalmopathy. The chain recombines TRBV7-2 with TRBJ2-2; TRBD1 matches at 10 bases. The CDR3 sequence: CASSLVATGGVSTGELFF. The CDR3 bases are TGTGCCAGCAGCTTAGTAGCGACAGGGGGCGTTAGCACCGGGGAGCTGTTTTTT.